A selection of T cell receptor beta chains follows, all from one sample in a study of Tregs in tolerant kidney transplant recipients. Clones were read by immunoSEQ multiplex PCR, and TCRdb kept only the in-frame ones, dropping some. The sample records about 88,000 clones, 90% to 95% being singletons. The sequencing sample was made of CD8+ T cells from blood. These receptors were collected from a human donor in good health. CDR3s include the opening cysteine and the closing phenylalanine or tryptophan. D genes are given only for firm matches. Clone size is shown for a subset of rows, as once, few, many or a class of expanded clone.

v_gene: TRBV6-5
j_gene: TRBJ2-2
abundance: -
d_gene: -
CDR3nt: TGTGCCAGCAGTCCGACCGGACTCAACACCGGGGAGCTGTTTTTT
CDR3aa: CASSPTGLNTGELFF

v_gene: TRBV10-2
j_gene: TRBJ2-1
abundance: -
d_gene: -
CDR3nt: TGCGCCAGCAGTCCCAGGGACTCCTACAATGAGCAGTTCTTC
CDR3aa: CASSPRDSYNEQFF

v_gene: TRBV6-1
j_gene: TRBJ2-7
abundance: few
d_gene: -
CDR3nt: TGTGCCAGCAGTGATCGGGGCCCCTACGAGCAGTACTTC
CDR3aa: CASSDRGPYEQYF

v_gene: TRBV11-2
j_gene: TRBJ2-1
abundance: -
d_gene: -
CDR3nt: TGTGCCAGCAGCTTAGATTGGGGCCTGGCCGATGAGCAGTTCTTC
CDR3aa: CASSLDWGLADEQFF

v_gene: TRBV5-8
j_gene: TRBJ2-7
abundance: -
d_gene: -
CDR3nt: TGTGCCAGCAGCCAGACCCTGGTTATGGACGAGCAGTACTTC
CDR3aa: CASSQTLVMDEQYF

v_gene: TRBV30
j_gene: TRBJ2-7
abundance: -
d_gene: TRBD2
CDR3nt: TGTGCCTGGAGTCGGGGGGGCGAGCAGTACTTC
CDR3aa: CAWSRGGEQYF

v_gene: TRBV11-2
j_gene: TRBJ1-2
abundance: -
d_gene: TRBD1
CDR3nt: TGTGCCAGCGGAGGACAGGGGTCTGGCTACACCTTC
CDR3aa: CASGGQGSGYTF

v_gene: TRBV7-8
j_gene: TRBJ2-7
abundance: -
d_gene: TRBD2
CDR3nt: TGTGCCAGCAGCTGGGGACTAGGTCCCTACGAGCAGTACTTC
CDR3aa: CASSWGLGPYEQYF

v_gene: TRBV7-9
j_gene: TRBJ1-4
abundance: once
d_gene: -
CDR3nt: TGTGCCAGCAGCGACCCCGGGGATGGTAATGAAAAACTGTTTTTT
CDR3aa: CASSDPGDGNEKLFF

v_gene: TRBV25-1
j_gene: TRBJ2-7
abundance: -
d_gene: TRBD1
CDR3nt: TGTGCCAGCAGTGTCGGGACAGGGCCGTACGAGCAGTACTTC
CDR3aa: CASSVGTGPYEQYF

v_gene: TRBV19
j_gene: TRBJ2-1
abundance: -
d_gene: TRBD2
CDR3nt: TGTGCCAGTAGTATTTGGACTAGCGGGGGGGCCTACAATGAGCAGTTCTTC
CDR3aa: CASSIWTSGGAYNEQFF

v_gene: TRBV7-9
j_gene: TRBJ2-1
abundance: -
d_gene: TRBD2
CDR3nt: TGTGCCAGCAGCTCCCCCACTACTAGCGGGAGCTTCTTC
CDR3aa: CASSSPTTSGSFF

v_gene: TRBV7-9
j_gene: TRBJ2-7
abundance: -
d_gene: TRBD1
CDR3nt: TGTGCCAGCGAGAGAGGCAGGGGGATAGGCTCCTACGAGCAGTACTTC
CDR3aa: CASERGRGIGSYEQYF

v_gene: TRBV2
j_gene: TRBJ2-1
abundance: -
d_gene: TRBD2
CDR3nt: TGTGCCAGACTAGCGGGTTACAATGAGCAGTTCTTC
CDR3aa: CARLAGYNEQFF

v_gene: TRBV7-3
j_gene: TRBJ2-2
abundance: -
d_gene: TRBD1
CDR3nt: TGTGCCAGCAGTCCCGGGACAGGGTCAACCGGGGAGCTGTTTTTT
CDR3aa: CASSPGTGSTGELFF

v_gene: TRBV9
j_gene: TRBJ1-5
abundance: -
d_gene: -
CDR3nt: TGTGCCAGCAGCGTAGAGCCGGACACCAATCAGCCCCAGCATTTT
CDR3aa: CASSVEPDTNQPQHF

v_gene: TRBV20-1
j_gene: TRBJ1-1
abundance: -
d_gene: -
CDR3nt: TGCAGTGCTAGGGGGGTCCAGATAGCTTTCTTT
CDR3aa: CSARGVQIAFF

v_gene: TRBV7-8
j_gene: TRBJ2-3
abundance: -
d_gene: -
CDR3nt: TGTGCCAGCAGCTCCTTTGCCCAGCGAAAGGCGGATACGCAGTATTTT
CDR3aa: CASSSFAQRKADTQYF

v_gene: TRBV15
j_gene: TRBJ2-1
abundance: -
d_gene: TRBD2
CDR3nt: TGTGCCACCAGCAGAGTAATGGGGACTAGCGGGGGGGCGGATTACAATGAGCAGTTCTTC
CDR3aa: CATSRVMGTSGGADYNEQFF

v_gene: TRBV5-1
j_gene: TRBJ2-7
abundance: few
d_gene: -
CDR3nt: TGCGCCAGCAGCTTGGTGCTGGACGGAAACTCCTACGAGCAGTACTTC
CDR3aa: CASSLVLDGNSYEQYF

v_gene: TRBV13
j_gene: TRBJ1-2
abundance: few
d_gene: -
CDR3nt: TGTGCCAGCAGCCCGAGCTGGGGGGGCACCTATGGCTACACCTTC
CDR3aa: CASSPSWGGTYGYTF

v_gene: TRBV7-9
j_gene: TRBJ2-1
abundance: -
d_gene: -
CDR3nt: TGTGCCAGCAGCCCCACCTTGGGTTACAATGAGCAGTTCTTC
CDR3aa: CASSPTLGYNEQFF

v_gene: TRBV23-1
j_gene: TRBJ1-6
abundance: -
d_gene: -
CDR3nt: TGCGCCAGCAGTCAAGAAAGGGCAGGGGCAAATTCACCCCTCCACTTT
CDR3aa: CASSQERAGANSPLHF

v_gene: TRBV4-1
j_gene: TRBJ2-7
abundance: -
d_gene: -
CDR3nt: TGCGCCAGCAGCCAAGGCAGGGGTCCTTTTTACGAGCAGTACTTC
CDR3aa: CASSQGRGPFYEQYF

v_gene: TRBV7-9
j_gene: TRBJ1-3
abundance: few
d_gene: TRBD1
CDR3nt: TGTGCCAGCAGCACCCGGGACAGGTACCATTTT
CDR3aa: CASSTRDRYHF

v_gene: TRBV27
j_gene: TRBJ1-5
abundance: -
d_gene: -
CDR3nt: TGTGCCAGCAGTTTATCGAATCCCCAATATAGCAATCAGCCCCAGCATTTT
CDR3aa: CASSLSNPQYSNQPQHF

v_gene: TRBV4-1
j_gene: TRBJ2-2
abundance: -
d_gene: TRBD2
CDR3nt: TGCGCCAGCAGCCGCGCGGGGGGTCGATTCACCGGGGAGCTGTTTTTT
CDR3aa: CASSRAGGRFTGELFF

v_gene: TRBV5-6
j_gene: TRBJ2-2
abundance: -
d_gene: TRBD2
CDR3nt: TGTGCCAGCAGCTTGTGGAGTGAAGTACTAGCGTCGAACACCGGGGAGCTGTTTTTT
CDR3aa: CASSLWSEVLASNTGELFF

v_gene: TRBV19
j_gene: TRBJ1-1
abundance: -
d_gene: TRBD1
CDR3nt: TGTGCCAGTAGTATACAATTGGGGGACAGGGGCACTGAAGCTTTCTTT
CDR3aa: CASSIQLGDRGTEAFF

v_gene: TRBV28
j_gene: TRBJ2-5
abundance: -
d_gene: TRBD2
CDR3nt: TGTGCCAGCAGTTTAATCGGGGAGGGGATAGCGGGAGGGCCTCTTGAGACCCAGTACTTC
CDR3aa: CASSLIGEGIAGGPLETQYF

v_gene: TRBV5-1
j_gene: TRBJ2-2
abundance: -
d_gene: TRBD1
CDR3nt: TGCGCCAGCAGCCGGACAGGCCTAACCGGGGAGCTGTTTTTT
CDR3aa: CASSRTGLTGELFF

v_gene: TRBV27
j_gene: TRBJ2-5
abundance: -
d_gene: -
CDR3nt: TGTGCCAGCAGCCGATACCCCCTCGGCCAAGAGACCCAGTACTTC
CDR3aa: CASSRYPLGQETQYF

v_gene: TRBV7-2
j_gene: TRBJ2-3
abundance: -
d_gene: TRBD2
CDR3nt: TGTGCCAGCAGCCAAGCGGGGAGTGACCATACGCAGTATTTT
CDR3aa: CASSQAGSDHTQYF

v_gene: TRBV13
j_gene: TRBJ2-7
abundance: once
d_gene: -
CDR3nt: TGTGCCAGCAGCTTAGCGCAGGGAAACTACGAGCAGTACTTC
CDR3aa: CASSLAQGNYEQYF

v_gene: TRBV27
j_gene: TRBJ2-5
abundance: -
d_gene: TRBD2
CDR3nt: TGTGCCAGCAGTTTCCGCGGACTAGAAGAGACCCAGTACTTC
CDR3aa: CASSFRGLEETQYF

v_gene: TRBV4-1
j_gene: TRBJ1-4
abundance: -
d_gene: TRBD1
CDR3nt: TGCGCCAGCGGGGGGACAGGGGTAGGAAAACTGTTTTTT
CDR3aa: CASGGTGVGKLFF

v_gene: TRBV27
j_gene: TRBJ2-4
abundance: -
d_gene: -
CDR3nt: TGTGCCAGCAGTTTGACCACCCAACCAGCCAAAAACATTCAGTACTTC
CDR3aa: CASSLTTQPAKNIQYF

v_gene: TRBV5-4
j_gene: TRBJ1-5
abundance: -
d_gene: -
CDR3nt: TGTGCCAGCAGCTGCAGGGTGGAGAAGCCCCAGCATTTT
CDR3aa: CASSCRVEKPQHF

v_gene: TRBV5-1
j_gene: TRBJ2-3
abundance: -
d_gene: -
CDR3nt: TGCGCCAGCAGCTTGGAGGGGGACACAGATACGCAGTATTTT
CDR3aa: CASSLEGDTDTQYF

v_gene: TRBV6-1
j_gene: TRBJ2-1
abundance: -
d_gene: TRBD1
CDR3nt: TGTGCCAGTGGACAGGGGTACAATGAGCAGTTCTTC
CDR3aa: CASGQGYNEQFF

v_gene: TRBV4-1
j_gene: TRBJ2-1
abundance: -
d_gene: -
CDR3nt: TGCGCCAGCAGCCCCGACTTCTACAATGAGCAGTTCTTC
CDR3aa: CASSPDFYNEQFF

v_gene: TRBV9
j_gene: TRBJ1-6
abundance: -
d_gene: -
CDR3nt: TGTGCCAGCAGCGCCGATGGTACGACCTATAATTCACCCCTCCACTTT
CDR3aa: CASSADGTTYNSPLHF

v_gene: TRBV4-1
j_gene: TRBJ1-1
abundance: -
d_gene: -
CDR3nt: TGCGCCAGCAGCCAAGATCCCGGGGGGATGGGCACTGAAGCTTTCTTT
CDR3aa: CASSQDPGGMGTEAFF

v_gene: TRBV4-2
j_gene: TRBJ1-1
abundance: -
d_gene: TRBD1
CDR3nt: TGTGCCAGCAGCCTGACAGGGGTCTGGGGGAACACTGAAGCTTTCTTT
CDR3aa: CASSLTGVWGNTEAFF

v_gene: TRBV5-1
j_gene: TRBJ1-5
abundance: -
d_gene: TRBD1
CDR3nt: TGCGCCAGCAGCTTGCCCTGGGACAGTTTCAATCAGCCCCAGCATTTT
CDR3aa: CASSLPWDSFNQPQHF

v_gene: TRBV27
j_gene: TRBJ2-3
abundance: -
d_gene: TRBD2
CDR3nt: TGTGCCAGCAGTTTAGGGACTAGCGGCACAGATACGCAGTATTTT
CDR3aa: CASSLGTSGTDTQYF

v_gene: TRBV27
j_gene: TRBJ2-7
abundance: -
d_gene: -
CDR3nt: TGTGCCAGCAGTTCGTACAGGGTTACGAACTCTGGTGAGCAGTACTTC
CDR3aa: CASSSYRVTNSGEQYF

v_gene: TRBV7-2
j_gene: TRBJ1-3
abundance: -
d_gene: TRBD1
CDR3nt: TGTGCCAGCAGCTTAGAGGACAGGGGGTATTCTGGAAACACCATATATTTT
CDR3aa: CASSLEDRGYSGNTIYF

v_gene: TRBV4-1
j_gene: TRBJ2-3
abundance: -
d_gene: TRBD2
CDR3nt: TGCGCCAGCAGCCCATTGGGGAGCGGGGGCCCAGGCCGCGATACGCAGTATTTT
CDR3aa: CASSPLGSGGPGRDTQYF